These T cell receptor beta chains were read from a single sample in a study of blood T cell repertoires in COVID-19. The data were produced by immunoSEQ multiplex PCR, yet TCRdb's version contains in-frame clones alone and is incomplete. This sample yields some 290,000 clones, of which 80% to 90% are seen a single time; approximately 12% belongs to the top ten. Sequenced sample: peripheral blood. The receptors were sampled from a woman in her 30s with COVID-19, enrolled during active disease. The CDR3 runs from the conserved cysteine through the conserved F or W. A D gene is named only where the DNA matches it firmly. For some rows the clone size is stated as once, few or many, or as a class when expanded; others skip it.

J gene | V gene | clone size | D gene | CDR3 DNA | CDR3 protein
TRBJ1-5 | TRBV30 | . | . | TGTGCCTGGAGTGTAGACAGTTTCGGGCCCCAGCATTTT | CAWSVDSFGPQHF
TRBJ2-1 | TRBV28 | . | TRBD1 | TGTGCCAGCAGGGGGGGACAGGGAGTTTACAATGAGCAGTTCTTC | CASRGGQGVYNEQFF
TRBJ2-2 | TRBV24-1 | . | . | TGTGCCACCAGTGACGCGGGACGGTCAAACACCGGGGAGCTGTTTTTT | CATSDAGRSNTGELFF
TRBJ2-7 | TRBV5-1 | . | . | TGCGCCAGCAGCTTGCTCCCTATGCAAGGGAGCTCCTACGAGCAGTACTTC | CASSLLPMQGSSYEQYF
TRBJ2-2 | TRBV5-5 | . | . | TGTGCCAGCACCTTGGGGGGCTACCCCGGGGAGCTGTTTTTT | CASTLGGYPGELFF
TRBJ2-5 | TRBV2 | . | TRBD2 | TGTGCCAGCTCGGGGGGTGGGACCCAGTACTTC | CASSGGGTQYF
TRBJ1-1 | TRBV5-4 | . | . | TGTGCCAGCAGCTCTGAGGGGGTCCCTCTGGACACTGAAGCTTTCTTT | CASSSEGVPLDTEAFF
TRBJ1-2 | TRBV2 | . | TRBD1 | TGTGCCAGCAGTCCCCGGGACAGGGACGGCTACACCTTC | CASSPRDRDGYTF
TRBJ1-5 | TRBV19 | . | . | TGTGCCAGTAGTATAGTAGCGAGGTTGGGTCAGCCCCAGCATTTT | CASSIVARLGQPQHF
TRBJ1-3 | TRBV6-4 | . | . | TGTGCCAGCAGTGACGATGGGGAGATCTCTGGAAACACCATATATTTT | CASSDDGEISGNTIYF
TRBJ1-6 | TRBV19 | . | TRBD1 | TGTGCCAGTAGTCTTTGGACAGGGGAAAATTCACCCCTCCACTTT | CASSLWTGENSPLHF
TRBJ2-2 | TRBV7-2 | . | TRBD2 | TGTGCCAGCAGCTTTTCCGGACTAGCGGGGAAGGAGCTGTTTTTT | CASSFSGLAGKELFF
TRBJ2-3 | TRBV7-2 | . | . | TGTGCCAGCAGCTTAGGGGTTAGCACCGATACGCAGTATTTT | CASSLGVSTDTQYF
TRBJ1-4 | TRBV11-2 | . | . | TGTGCCAGCAGCGGGTCCGCGGGGGTTATGGAAAAACTGTTTTTT | CASSGSAGVMEKLFF
TRBJ2-5 | TRBV5-6 | . | TRBD2 | TGTGCCAGCAGCTTGATAGCGGGGGGGCGGAAGACCCAGTACTTC | CASSLIAGGRKTQYF
TRBJ2-1 | TRBV3-1/TRBV3-2 | . | . | TGTGCCAGCAGCCAAGGGTGGCGGGTTAACTCCTACAATGAGCAGTTCTTC | CASSQGWRVNSYNEQFF
TRBJ2-5 | TRBV15 | . | . | TGTGCCACCAGCAGATCAGGGGTACAAGAGACCCAGTACTTC | CATSRSGVQETQYF
TRBJ2-1 | TRBV2 | . | TRBD1 | TGTGCCAGCAGGCCCGACAGGGGAGACTACAATGAGCAGTTCTTC | CASRPDRGDYNEQFF
TRBJ1-3 | TRBV6-5 | . | . | TGTGCCAGCAGTTACTCTGGCCGCGGAAACACCATATATTTT | CASSYSGRGNTIYF
TRBJ1-3 | TRBV7-9 | . | . | TGTGCCAGCAGCTTAGGCCGTACAGACCGACGAAACACCATATATTTT | CASSLGRTDRRNTIYF
TRBJ2-2 | TRBV10-1 | . | . | TGCGCCAGCATAGCTTCTACGAACACCGGGGAGCTGTTTTTT | CASIASTNTGELFF
TRBJ1-1 | TRBV4-1 | . | . | TGCGCCAGCAGCCACCCTAGGGAGGGGCAAGACACTGAAGCTTTCTTT | CASSHPREGQDTEAFF
TRBJ2-3 | TRBV7-9 | once | . | TGTGCCAGCAGCTACGATCACCTCGGGGGCACAGATACGCAGTATTTT | CASSYDHLGGTDTQYF
TRBJ2-1 | TRBV10-1 | . | . | TGCGCCAGCAGTGAGTCCAGGGGCATCTACAATGAGCAGTTCTTC | CASSESRGIYNEQFF
TRBJ2-7 | TRBV27 | . | . | TGTGCCAGCAGTTTAGATACCCCGCGCTTTACCTACGAGCAGTACTTC | CASSLDTPRFTYEQYF
TRBJ1-2 | TRBV2 | . | . | TGTGCCAGCAGAGATACACAACACACCTTC | CASRDTQHTF
TRBJ1-2 | TRBV28 | many | . | TGTGCCAGCAGTTTACGGGGGGCCCCAGGGACCTTC | CASSLRGAPGTF
TRBJ2-1 | TRBV19 | . | TRBD2 | TGTGCCAGTAGCCACCGGACTAGCGGGGGGGTGGGACGGAATGAGCAGTTCTTC | CASSHRTSGGVGRNEQFF
TRBJ1-2 | TRBV4-1 | . | TRBD1 | TGCGCCAGCAGCCGAATTACAGGGGGCAGTGGCTACACCTTC | CASSRITGGSGYTF
TRBJ2-1 | TRBV4-1 | . | TRBD1 | TGCGCCAGCAGCCAAGATCAAGGGGGCGGTTACAATGAGCAGTTCTTC | CASSQDQGGGYNEQFF
TRBJ1-1 | TRBV15 | . | . | TGTGCCACCAGCAGAGGCGGGACGGGGGGAACTGAAGCTTTCTTT | CATSRGGTGGTEAFF
TRBJ2-7 | TRBV5-1 | . | TRBD1 | TGCGCCAGCAGCGCCTCCGGGACAGCCTACGAGCAGTACTTC | CASSASGTAYEQYF
TRBJ2-2 | TRBV6-2/TRBV6-3 | . | TRBD1 | TGTGCCAGCAGTTTAGGGACAGGGTTCGGGGAGCTGTTTTTT | CASSLGTGFGELFF
TRBJ2-1 | TRBV28 | . | TRBD1 | TGTGCCAGCAGTTTTGGGACAGGGTCCAATGAGCAGTTCTTC | CASSFGTGSNEQFF
TRBJ1-1 | TRBV6-5 | . | . | TGTGCCAGCAGCCGAGGGTCTCCGGTGAACACTGAAGCTTTCTTT | CASSRGSPVNTEAFF
TRBJ2-3 | TRBV11-3 | . | TRBD2 | TGTGCCAGCAGCCGCGGACTAGCCAGCACAGATACGCAGTATTTT | CASSRGLASTDTQYF
TRBJ1-1 | TRBV6-5 | . | . | TGTGCCAGCACCCTTGGGGCCACCCGTGGGGCGGCTTTCTTT | CASTLGATRGAAFF
TRBJ2-7 | TRBV27 | few | . | TGTGCCAGCAGGGCCCTCGAGGCTCCCGAGCAGTACTTC | CASRALEAPEQYF
TRBJ1-1 | TRBV5-1 | . | . | TGCGCCAGCAGGGGGGGTGTTGGCACTGAAGCTTTCTTT | CASRGGVGTEAFF
TRBJ2-3 | TRBV7-8 | . | . | TGTGCCAGCGGCGAGAGGGGGTGGACAGATACGCAGTATTTT | CASGERGWTDTQYF
TRBJ2-3 | TRBV10-1 | . | . | TGCGCCAGCAGTGAGCCGGCAGATACGCAGTATTTT | CASSEPADTQYF
TRBJ2-2 | TRBV11-2 | . | . | TGTGCCAGCAGCCGTCCCGGACTACTCACAGGGGAGCTGTTTTTT | CASSRPGLLTGELFF
TRBJ2-7 | TRBV5-1 | few | TRBD2 | TGCGCCAGCAGCTTAACTAGCGGGTCCTCCTACGAGCAGTACTTC | CASSLTSGSSYEQYF
TRBJ2-2 | TRBV24-1 | . | . | TGTGCCACCAGTGATAGGCGGAGGAACACCGGGGAGCTGTTTTTT | CATSDRRRNTGELFF
TRBJ1-4 | TRBV18 | few | . | TGTGCCAGCTCATCGGGGGATGTAAATGAAAAACTGTTTTTT | CASSSGDVNEKLFF
TRBJ2-2 | TRBV2 | . | TRBD1 | TGTGCCAGCAGGGACAGGACGAACACCGGGGAGCTGTTTTTT | CASRDRTNTGELFF
TRBJ1-2 | TRBV6-5 | . | . | TGTGCCAGCAGTTACACGGCTAGCGGGTATGGCTACACCTTC | CASSYTASGYGYTF
TRBJ2-7 | TRBV6-5 | . | TRBD1 | TGTGCCAGCGACAGGGTGGACGAGCAGTACTTC | CASDRVDEQYF
TRBJ1-6 | TRBV9 | . | . | TGTGCCAGCAGCGTAGATTTGGGGCGCCTCCACTTT | CASSVDLGRLHF
TRBJ1-1 | TRBV3-1/TRBV3-2 | . | . | TGTGCCAGCAGCCAGGGGCAGGGCACTGAAGCTTTCTTT | CASSQGQGTEAFF
TRBJ2-5 | TRBV7-9 | . | TRBD2 | TGTGCCAGCAGTAACGCGGGGGAGAACAAAGGGACCCAGTACTTC | CASSNAGENKGTQYF
TRBJ2-3 | TRBV11-3 | . | TRBD2 | TGTGCCAGCAGCGCCACTAGCGGGACCACAGATACGCAGTATTTT | CASSATSGTTDTQYF
TRBJ2-5 | TRBV5-1 | . | . | TGCGCCAGCACCAACCCGAGTGCAGAGACCCAGTACTTC | CASTNPSAETQYF
TRBJ2-3 | TRBV4-1 | . | TRBD2 | TGCGCCAGCAGCCGCCGGACGGGGGGGGAGCGCACAGATACGCAGTATTTT | CASSRRTGGERTDTQYF
TRBJ2-3 | TRBV5-7 | . | TRBD2 | TGTGCCAGCAGATTAGCGGGCATCACAGATACGCAGTATTTT | CASRLAGITDTQYF
TRBJ1-2 | TRBV6-5 | . | TRBD1 | TGTGCCAGCAGTTACTCATGGACAGGCAAGTCATATGGCTACACCTTC | CASSYSWTGKSYGYTF
TRBJ1-2 | TRBV6-4 | . | TRBD1 | TGTGCCAGCAGTCCGGGACAGACATATGGCTACACCTTC | CASSPGQTYGYTF